The clone carrying this TCR beta chain was seen a few times. This sample was taken from a study of T cells after yellow fever vaccination. TCRdb re-analysed the 5' RACE reads in MiXCR, keeping a single row per CDR3 protein. This sample has fewer than 400,000 distinct CDR3 sequences, with under 7.5% found just once. There are 14 residues in the CDR3. With V trimmed by 7 bases and J by 4 bases, 8 bases remained unmatched. This receptor was obtained from a man aged 30 to 45 who received the YFV17D yellow fever vaccine. This chain links TRBV12-3 or TRBV12-4 with TRBJ2-3; 7 bases match TRBD2. The sample was PBMCs, taken 5 days after the yellow fever booster vaccination. In DNA, the CDR3 is TGTGCCAGCACTGCCCGGGGAGGGGCAGATACGCAGTATTTT. Protein sequence: CASTARGGADTQYF.